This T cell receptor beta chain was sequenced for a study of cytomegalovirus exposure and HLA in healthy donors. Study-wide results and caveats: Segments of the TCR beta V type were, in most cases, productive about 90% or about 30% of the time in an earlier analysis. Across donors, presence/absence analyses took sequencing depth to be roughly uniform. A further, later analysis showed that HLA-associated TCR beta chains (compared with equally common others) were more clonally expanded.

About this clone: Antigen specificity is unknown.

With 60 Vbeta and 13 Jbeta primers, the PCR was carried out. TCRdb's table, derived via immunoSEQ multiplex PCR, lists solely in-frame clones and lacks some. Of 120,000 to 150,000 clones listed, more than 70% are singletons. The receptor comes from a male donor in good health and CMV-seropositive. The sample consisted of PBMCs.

The CDR3 region has the DNA TGTGCCAGCAGCTTAGCCCCGGGAGAGGGATGGACTGAAGCTTTCTTT. Protein product: CASSLAPGEGWTEAFF. V and J are TRBV13 and TRBJ1-1; D is uncertain. The germline V gene encodes CDR1 PRHDT and CDR2 FYEKMQ (reference sequence). CDR3 length equals 16 residues. Trimming shortened V by 1 base and J by 5 bases, and 17 bases separated the two germline ends.